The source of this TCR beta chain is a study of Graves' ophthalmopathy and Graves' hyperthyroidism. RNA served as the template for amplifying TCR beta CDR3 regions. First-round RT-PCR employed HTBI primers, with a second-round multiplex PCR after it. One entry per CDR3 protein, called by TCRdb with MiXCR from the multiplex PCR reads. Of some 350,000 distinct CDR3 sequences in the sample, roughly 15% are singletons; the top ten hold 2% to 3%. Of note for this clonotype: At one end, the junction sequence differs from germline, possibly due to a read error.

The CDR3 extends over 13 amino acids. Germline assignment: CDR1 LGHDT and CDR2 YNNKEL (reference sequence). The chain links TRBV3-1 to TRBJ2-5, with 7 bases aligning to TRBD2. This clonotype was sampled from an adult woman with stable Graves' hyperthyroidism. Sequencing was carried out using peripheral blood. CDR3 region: CASSQAGGEIQYF. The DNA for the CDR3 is TGTGCCAGCAGCCAAGCGGGAGGAGAGATCCAGTACTTC.